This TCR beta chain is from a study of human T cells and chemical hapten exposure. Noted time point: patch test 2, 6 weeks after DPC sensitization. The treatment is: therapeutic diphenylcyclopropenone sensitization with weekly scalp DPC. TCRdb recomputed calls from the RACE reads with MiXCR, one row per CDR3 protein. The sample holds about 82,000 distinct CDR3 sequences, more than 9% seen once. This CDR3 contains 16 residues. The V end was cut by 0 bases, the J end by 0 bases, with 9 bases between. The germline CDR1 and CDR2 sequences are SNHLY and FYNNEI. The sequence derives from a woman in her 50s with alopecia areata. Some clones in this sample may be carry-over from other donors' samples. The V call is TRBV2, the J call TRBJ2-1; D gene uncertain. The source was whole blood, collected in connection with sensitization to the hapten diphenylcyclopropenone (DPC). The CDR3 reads CASSEAGESSYNEQFF. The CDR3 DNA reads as TGTGCCAGCAGTGAAGCGGGCGAGAGCTCCTACAATGAGCAGTTCTTC.